This TCR beta chain was identified in a study of immune characteristics of hereditary and idiopathic chronic pancreatitis. Study-wide context: Local pancreatic immune cells and TCRbeta repertoires were profiled in hereditary and idiopathic chronic pancreatitis and were compared with control organ donor pancreases. TCRbeta sequencing was performed on four or five control pancreases, roughly seven hereditary chronic pancreatitis pancreases and roughly six idiopathic chronic pancreatitis pancreases. The gDNA-based approach was selected because minimal in vitro experimental manipulation of pancreas-infiltrating T cells was involved.

Results the study describes overall, beyond this receptor: Differences in Vbeta-Jbeta gene family usage, including TRBV10, TRBV19, TRBV23 and TRBV5, were found between hereditary and idiopathic chronic pancreatitis. Chronic pancreatitis caused by alcohol use was not included in the study. Significantly increased TCRbeta repertoire diversity and reduced clonality were observed in both chronic pancreatitis groups relative to controls.

Control pancreas tissue came from deceased organ donors with no known pancreatic disease, processed through the same islet isolation procedure as patient tissue. For TCRbeta sequencing, genomic DNA was pulled straight from bulk pancreas tissue, skipping any T cell sorting. At two US centers, pancreas tissues from patients and organ donors were collected on a consecutive basis. Libraries were built with the immunoSEQ multiplex PCR assay. The TCRbeta CDR3 region and neighboring sequences were amplified from pancreatic genomic DNA and then sequenced. The authors' analysis ran thus. Repertoire diversity was assessed as a mean normalized Shannon-Wiener index, together with productive clonality and counts of productive rearrangements. The nonparametric Mann-Whitney U test was used to compare repertoire metrics between the control and chronic pancreatitis groups. A clonotype counted as shared when its CDR3beta sequence had identical amino acid composition and length across subjects. TCRdb re-hosts the immuneACCESS table, in-frame sequences only. Its copies lack some clones; in the studies checked, an unresolved V gene accounts for under half of them, and the cause for the rest is not known. V and J calls and clone size are given by that table; D and trimming were obtained from the DNA. The sample table contains 350 to 400 clones; only one count was recorded for approximately 68% of them. In total, the top ten clones hold 40% to 50% of the sample.

The germline V gene (reference sequence) gives CDR1 as GTSNPN and CDR2 as SVGIG. The CDR3 runs 13 amino acids, cysteine and phenylalanine included. Only the CDR3 part of the read is kept: 39 bases, read in frame from the first base. V is pared back by 5 bases and J by 5 bases, with 12 bases lying between the germline termini. This clone has just one count. Its binding antigen is unknown. Nothing much larger sits one base from this clone, and base qualities are not available. The sequenced sample consisted of pancreas tissue. The chain is assembled from TRBV30 and TRBJ1-4, with no D gene named confidently. The receptor's source is a human donor who was a deceased organ donor serving as a healthy control. The DNA is TGTGCCTGGGACTACGAGGGCAATGAAAAACTGTTTTTT. This codes for CAWDYEGNEKLFF.